These 22 T cell receptor beta chains were sequenced from one sample in a study of T-cell reconstitution after alpha-beta-depleted transplantation in children. This sample's TCRbeta library carried unique molecular identifier barcodes. TCRdb re-derived calls from the PCR reads in MiXCR, one entry per CDR3 protein. This sample yields thousands of distinct CDR3 sequences, of which 15% are seen a single time; around 80% belongs to the top ten. This sample comprised PBMCs, mostly from graft donor cells, obtained 180 days after TCRalphabeta/CD19-depleted stem cell transplant. The receptor set was obtained from a patient between 2 and 9 years old who had a stem cell transplant for inherited bone marrow failure, so the T cells may come from the graft donor.

The chain joins TRBV12-3 or TRBV12-4 to TRBJ2-2, with 7 bases lining up with TRBD1. Unmatched junction bases numbered 2, after V lost 1 base and J lost 3 bases. This CDR3 comprises 15 residues. The CDR3 loop reads CASSLGTGDTGELFF. The CDR3 bases are TGTGCCAGCAGTTTAGGTACAGGGGACACCGGGGAGCTGTTTTTT.

This clonotype was observed at least ten times. The chain couples TRBV11-1 to TRBJ2-7; D is unresolved. The length of the CDR3 is 13 residues. From germline, CDR1 is SGHAT and CDR2 FQDESV (reference sequence). V shed 2 bases and J shed 1 base, with 6 bases lying between them. The CDR3: CASSLKISYEQYF. The CDR3 DNA is TGTGCCAGCAGCTTAAAAATATCCTACGAGCAGTACTTC.

This clonotype has a count of ten or more. The chain combines TRBV6-1 with TRBJ1-1; tentatively, D is TRBD1 (5 bases). This CDR3 contains 13 residues. CDR1 and CDR2 from the germline V gene are MNHNS and SASEGT. The ends were cut back, 3 bases at V and 7 bases at J, with 12 bases in the middle. This chain's CDR3 is CASSDQGIVEAFF. In nucleotides, the CDR3 is TGTGCCAGCAGTGACCAGGGAATAGTTGAAGCTTTCTTT.

This clonotype was detected many times. The rearrangement uses TRBV7-9 and TRBJ1-2; TRBD1 matches at 7 bases. This CDR3 spans 14 amino acids. CDR1 SEHNR and CDR2 FQNEAQ come from the germline V gene (reference sequence). Trimming took 0 bases from V and 8 from J; bases not matched to a gene: 6. This chain's CDR3 is CASSLANRGGGYTF. As DNA, the CDR3 is TGTGCCAGCAGCTTAGCGAACAGGGGTGGCGGCTACACCTTC.

This clonotype was recorded at least ten times. V is TRBV12-3 or TRBV12-4 and J is TRBJ2-4; TRBD1 is a possible D gene (6 bases). V shed 9 bases and J shed 0 bases, with 21 bases lying between them. This CDR3 spans 17 amino acids. The CDR3 DNA reads TGTGCCAGTTTGGGTCGACAGGCCCCCCGAGCCAAAAACATTCAGTACTTC. This sequence encodes CASLGRQAPRAKNIQYF.

This clonotype appeared many times. V usage is TRBV4-2 and J usage is TRBJ2-7, with D tentatively TRBD2 (7 bases). Germline values: CDR1 LGHNA, CDR2 YNFKEQ. The ends were cut back, 0 bases at V and 3 bases at J, with 15 bases in the middle. The length of the CDR3 is 16 residues. The CDR3 coding sequence is TGTGCCAGCAGCCAAGATACAGGCGGGGGCGGCTACGAGCAGTACTTC. Encoded protein: CASSQDTGGGGYEQYF.

In this sample, this clonotype turned up many times. The chain couples TRBV25-1 to TRBJ2-2, with a possible D match to TRBD2 (5 bases). Germline V gene sequence: CDR1 MGHDK, CDR2 SYGVNS. V was pared by 1 base and J by 3 bases, with 9 bases between. The CDR3 extends over 15 amino acids. As DNA, the CDR3 is TGTGCCAGCAGTGAATGGACTCGGGACACCGGGGAGCTGTTTTTT. It codes for CASSEWTRDTGELFF.

In its sample, this clonotype was seen many times. The rearrangement joins TRBV7-9 to TRBJ2-1; D call uncertain. The CDR3 is made up of 13 amino acids. V lost 1 base and J 7 bases, leaving 8 bases between the germline ends. Per the germline V gene, CDR1 is SEHNR and CDR2 is FQNEAQ (reference sequence). CDR3 region: CASSLGFLNEQFF. The CDR3 DNA reads as TGTGCCAGCAGCTTAGGGTTCTTAAATGAGCAGTTCTTC.

This clonotype was seen at least ten times. This chain uses TRBV7-9 with TRBJ1-4, with D possibly matching TRBD1 (6 bases). Per the germline V gene, CDR1 is SEHNR and CDR2 is FQNEAQ (reference sequence). The V and J ends lost 5 bases and 5 bases respectively, with 15 bases between them. The CDR3 runs 15 residues. CDR3 coding DNA: TGTGCCAGCAGCCGAACGACAGGCCTGAATGAAAAACTGTTTTTT. Residues: CASSRTTGLNEKLFF. Full variable domain (remainder filled in from reference TRBV7-9 and TRBJ1-4): DTGVSQNPRHKITKRGQNVTFRCDPISEHNRLYWYRQTLGQGPEFLTYFQNEAQLEKSRLLSDRFSAERPKGSFSTLEIQRTEQGDSAMYLCASSRTTGLNEKLFFGSGTQLSVL.

The chain carries TRBV29-1 and TRBJ1-1, with D maybe TRBD1 (6 bases). CDR3 size: 13 residues. Germline CDR1 SQVTM, CDR2 ANQGSEA. The chain's CDR3 is CIVAGQYNTEAFF. The CDR3 DNA reads TGCATCGTGGCAGGACAGTATAACACTGAAGCTTTCTTT.

This clonotype was picked up a small number of times. This sequence may be a read error, since a much larger clone differs from it by one base. The J gene is TRBJ2-5, the V gene TRBV5-1; no firm D call. V lost 5 bases and J 5 bases, leaving 4 bases between the germline ends. CDR1 SGHRS and CDR2 YFSETQ come from the germline V gene. The CDR3 is 10 amino acids. This CDR3 reads CASRRETQYF. The CDR3 coding sequence is TGCGCCAGCAGGAGGGAGACCCAGTACTTC.

This clonotype was counted at least ten times. This sequence joins TRBV28 and TRBJ2-1, with TRBD2 as a possible D gene (5 bases). Per the germline V gene, CDR1 is MDHEN and CDR2 is SYDVKM. Trimming pared 6 bases from V and 3 bases from J, leaving 12 bases between. The length of the CDR3 is 14 residues. The CDR3 spells CASRGSGSYNEQFF. CDR3 in DNA: TGTGCCAGCAGGGGGAGTGGCAGCTACAATGAGCAGTTCTTC.

At least ten counts were recorded for this clonotype. The chain uses TRBV15 and TRBJ2-1, with no clear D. The V gene lost 1 base and the J gene lost 4 bases, with 8 bases spanning the gap. CDR1 and CDR2 from the germline V gene are LNHNV and YYDKDF (reference sequence). The length of the CDR3 is 14 residues. The CDR3 is CATSRGGQYNEQFF. The CDR3 nucleotides read TGTGCCACCAGCAGAGGGGGTCAATACAATGAGCAGTTCTTC.

This clonotype was recorded at least ten times. This chain links TRBV5-6 with TRBJ2-5; TRBD1 agrees at 7 bases. CDR3 length: 14 residues. The V gene end was trimmed by 0 bases and the J gene end by 5 bases; junction bases not matched to a gene: 4. CDR1 and CDR2 (germline): SGHDT, YYEEEE. The CDR3 region is CASSLAGQVETQYF. The CDR3 DNA reads as TGTGCCAGCAGCTTGGCTGGACAGGTTGAGACCCAGTACTTC.

This clonotype appeared many times. The CDR3 loop reads CASIFTGRYTEAFF. As DNA, the CDR3 is TGTGCCAGCATCTTCACAGGGAGGTACACTGAAGCTTTCTTT. The chain couples TRBV6-6 to TRBJ1-1; TRBD1 might be the D (6 bases). The CDR3 is 14 amino acids. Trimming removed 7 bases from V and 3 bases from J, with 15 bases in between. Germline V gives CDR1 MNHNY, CDR2 SVGAGI (reference sequence).

This clonotype showed up many times. The rearrangement uses TRBV7-9 and TRBJ1-2; D unclear. CDR3 length: 14 residues. The V end was cut by 5 bases, the J end by 5 bases, with 15 bases between. Germline V gives CDR1 SEHNR, CDR2 FQNEAQ (reference sequence). The CDR3 nucleotides read TGTGCCAGCAGCCGAATCGGGCTGCTATATGGCTACACCTTC. It specifies CASSRIGLLYGYTF.

This clonotype was seen ten or more times. This sequence joins TRBV5-1 and TRBJ2-3, with 8 bases lining up with TRBD2. The germline V gene encodes CDR1 SGHRS and CDR2 YFSETQ. This CDR3 contains 16 residues. Unmatched junction bases numbered 9, after V lost 4 bases and J lost 2 bases. CDR3 bases: TGCGCCAGCAGCAAGCTAGCGGGCGGAGTCACAGATACGCAGTATTTT. Encoded protein: CASSKLAGGVTDTQYF.

The V gene is TRBV5-1, the J gene TRBJ1-4; 10 nucleotides line up with TRBD1. V lost 3 bases to trimming and J lost 2 bases; unmatched junction nucleotides: 10. Germline V gives CDR1 SGHRS, CDR2 YFSETQ. This CDR3 spans 18 amino acids. DNA of the CDR3: TGCGCCAGCAGCTACCGGGACAGGGGTTCACAGACTAATGAAAAACTGTTTTTT. It is translated as CASSYRDRGSQTNEKLFF. The whole variable domain, filled in from reference TRBV5-1 and TRBJ1-4, reads KAGVTQTPRYLIKTRGQQVTLSCSPISGHRSVSWYQQTPGQGLQFLFEYFSETQRNKGNFPGRFSGRQFSNSRSEMNVSTLELGDSALYLCASSYRDRGSQTNEKLFFGSGTQLSVL.

This clonotype was seen repeatedly, ten times or more. The genes are TRBV6-2 or TRBV6-3 and TRBJ2-3; the D call may be TRBD1 or TRBD2 (5 bases each). The V and J ends lost 4 bases and 1 base respectively, with 15 bases between them. Per germline, CDR1 MNHEY and CDR2 SVGEGT. This CDR3 spans 16 amino acids. The CDR3 loop is CASSWDGVLGTDTQYF. The DNA of the CDR3 is TGTGCCAGCAGTTGGGACGGGGTCTTAGGCACAGATACGCAGTATTTT.

This clonotype showed up many times. The chain joins TRBV24-1 to TRBJ2-3; 9 bases line up with TRBD2. The CDR3 totals 16 residues. V was clipped by 0 bases and J by 0 bases; unmatched bases: 0. Germline-derived CDR1 and CDR2 are KGHDR and SFDVKD. The CDR3 coding sequence is TGTGCCACCAGTGATTTGACTAGCGGGAGCACAGATACGCAGTATTTT. Encoded protein: CATSDLTSGSTDTQYF.

This clonotype showed up many times. This chain connects TRBV12-3 or TRBV12-4 to TRBJ2-5; D call uncertain. The length of the CDR3 is 12 residues. The V end was cut by 6 bases, the J end by 8 bases, with 13 bases between. The CDR3 nucleotides read TGTGCCAGCAGGTCCCAGGCGGCAACCCAGTACTTC. The encoded protein is CASRSQAATQYF.

This clonotype occurred many times. The rearrangement joins TRBV7-6 to TRBJ2-1, with D possibly TRBD1 on 6 matching bases. With 6 bases removed from V and 3 bases from J, the gap between germline ends came to 18 bases. This CDR3 region has 16 residues. The germline V gene has CDR1 SGHVS and CDR2 FNYEAQ. Written as DNA, the CDR3 is TGTGCCAGCAGACCCCAGGGGAAGGGAAGCTACAATGAGCAGTTCTTC. This gives the protein CASRPQGKGSYNEQFF. The variable domain in full, completed from reference TRBV7-6 and TRBJ2-1, reads GAGVSQSPRYKVTKRGQDVALRCDPISGHVSLYWYRQALGQGPEFLTYFNYEAQQDKSGLPNDRFSAERPEGSISTLTIQRTEQRDSAMYRCASRPQGKGSYNEQFFGPGTRLTVL.